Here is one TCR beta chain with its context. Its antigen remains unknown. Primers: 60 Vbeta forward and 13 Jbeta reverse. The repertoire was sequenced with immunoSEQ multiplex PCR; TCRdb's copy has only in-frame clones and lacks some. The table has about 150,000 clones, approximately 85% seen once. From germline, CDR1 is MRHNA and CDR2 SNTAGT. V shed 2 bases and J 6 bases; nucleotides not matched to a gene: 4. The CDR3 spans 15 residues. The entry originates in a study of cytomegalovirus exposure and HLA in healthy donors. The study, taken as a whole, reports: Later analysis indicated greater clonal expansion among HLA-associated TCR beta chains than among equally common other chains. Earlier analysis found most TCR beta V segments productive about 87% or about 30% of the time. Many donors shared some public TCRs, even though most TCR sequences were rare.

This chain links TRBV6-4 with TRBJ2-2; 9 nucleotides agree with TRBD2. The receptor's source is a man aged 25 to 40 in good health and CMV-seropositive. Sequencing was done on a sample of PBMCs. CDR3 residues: CASSDGLAGPGELFF. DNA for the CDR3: TGTGCCAGCAGTGACGGGCTAGCGGGACCCGGGGAGCTGTTTTTT.